These T cell receptor beta chains were read from a single sample in a study of blood T cell repertoires in COVID-19. The method was immunoSEQ multiplex PCR; TCRdb's version includes in-frame clones alone and lacks a portion of them. The data show approximately 300,000 clones, 75% to 95% seen once. The sequencing input was peripheral blood. Receptor source: a woman aged 25-40 years with COVID-19, enrolled during active disease. Both conserved end residues are part of each CDR3. A D gene is named only where the DNA matches it firmly.

D: TRBD2
V: TRBV7-9
J: TRBJ2-2
CDR3: CASSLSPGRGVGELFF

D: .
V: TRBV12-2
J: TRBJ2-3
CDR3: CASRLLAGTDTQYF

D: .
V: TRBV28
J: TRBJ1-5
CDR3: CASSPRVNQPQHF

D: .
V: TRBV25-1
J: TRBJ1-6
CDR3: CASTVGNSPLHF

D: TRBD2
V: TRBV9
J: TRBJ2-1
CDR3: CASNRAGMNEQFF

D: TRBD1
V: TRBV6-5
J: TRBJ1-1
CDR3: CASTPTGALTEAFF

D: TRBD1
V: TRBV6-5
J: TRBJ2-3
CDR3: CASNRDRGDTQYF

D: .
V: TRBV12-3/TRBV12-4
J: TRBJ2-4
CDR3: CASRWGGAYIQYF

D: TRBD2
V: TRBV2
J: TRBJ2-3
CDR3: CASREGLVSTDTQYF

D: .
V: TRBV6-1
J: TRBJ2-7
CDR3: CASSEAPGATYEQYF

D: .
V: TRBV14
J: TRBJ2-7
CDR3: CASSQEGPQGGQYF

D: TRBD2
V: TRBV6-5
J: TRBJ2-2
CDR3: CASSTDSSGGGELFF

D: .
V: TRBV7-9
J: TRBJ2-5
CDR3: CASSLYRDLRETQYF

D: .
V: TRBV27
J: TRBJ2-1
CDR3: CASSSIQSSYNEQFF

D: .
V: TRBV5-1
J: TRBJ1-2
CDR3: CASSLIGADGYTF

D: TRBD1
V: TRBV9
J: TRBJ2-7
CDR3: CASSVDYRGSEQYF

D: TRBD1
V: TRBV5-4
J: TRBJ1-2
CDR3: CASSSHGTVYGYTF

D: TRBD2
V: TRBV30
J: TRBJ2-1
CDR3: CAWSVTSGNNEQFF

D: TRBD1
V: TRBV4-1
J: TRBJ1-5
CDR3: CASSQGGGNNQPQHF

D: TRBD2
V: TRBV5-1
J: TRBJ2-5
CDR3: CASSLWGGQETQYF

D: .
V: TRBV12-3/TRBV12-4
J: TRBJ1-2
CDR3: CASRQERYGYTF

D: .
V: TRBV28
J: TRBJ1-1
CDR3: CASSFGGSRDTEAFF

D: .
V: TRBV2
J: TRBJ1-3
CDR3: CASSEETGSSGNTIYF

D: TRBD1
V: TRBV5-1
J: TRBJ2-7
CDR3: CASSTYPGGQGYEQYF

D: TRBD2
V: TRBV28
J: TRBJ2-3
CDR3: CASSLGLAPRTDTQYF

D: .
V: TRBV27
J: TRBJ2-2
CDR3: CASSLLVNTGELFF

D: .
V: TRBV6-5
J: TRBJ2-1
CDR3: CASSYNSYGEQFF

D: TRBD1
V: TRBV5-5
J: TRBJ2-7
CDR3: CASSRTGDRIAEQYF

D: .
V: TRBV5-5
J: TRBJ1-5
CDR3: CASSLGREGQPQHF

D: .
V: TRBV5-8
J: TRBJ1-1
CDR3: CASSLVVGGNTEAFF

D: TRBD2
V: TRBV6-4
J: TRBJ2-1
CDR3: CASKGTSGRAPPYNEQFF

D: .
V: TRBV19
J: TRBJ1-5
CDR3: CASSIAGASNQPQHF

D: TRBD1
V: TRBV6-5
J: TRBJ1-6
CDR3: CASRTGTGGSPLHF